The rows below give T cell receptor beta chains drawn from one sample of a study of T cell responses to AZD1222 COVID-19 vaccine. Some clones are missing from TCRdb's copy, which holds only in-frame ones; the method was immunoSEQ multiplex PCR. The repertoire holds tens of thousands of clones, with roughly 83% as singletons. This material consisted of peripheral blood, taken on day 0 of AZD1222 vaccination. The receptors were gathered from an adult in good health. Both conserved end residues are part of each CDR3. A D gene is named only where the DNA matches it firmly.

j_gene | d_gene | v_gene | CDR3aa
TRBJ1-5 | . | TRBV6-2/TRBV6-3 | CASSYGSNQPQHF
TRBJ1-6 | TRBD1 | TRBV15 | CATSRTGTGNSPLHF
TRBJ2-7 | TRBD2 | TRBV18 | CASSPPGLAGAYEQYF
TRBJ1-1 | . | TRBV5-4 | CASSLGQLEAFF
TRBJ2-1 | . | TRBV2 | CASRGGGSEQFF
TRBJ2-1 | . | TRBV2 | CASSEPLSYNEQFF
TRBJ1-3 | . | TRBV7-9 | CASSPPGPSSGNTIYF
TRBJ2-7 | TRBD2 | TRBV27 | CASKEQGLADYEQYF
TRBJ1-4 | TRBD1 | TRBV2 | CASSEASRTGPEKLFF
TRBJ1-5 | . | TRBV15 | CATSHGGGAGQPQHF
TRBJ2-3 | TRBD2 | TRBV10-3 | CATQGLAGGHTDTQYF
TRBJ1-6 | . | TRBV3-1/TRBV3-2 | CASSLKGQNSPLHF
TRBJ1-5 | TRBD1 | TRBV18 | CASSPTGDNQPQHF
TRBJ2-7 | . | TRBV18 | CASSPGTYGQYF
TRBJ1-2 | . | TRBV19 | CASSFRDLIGYTF
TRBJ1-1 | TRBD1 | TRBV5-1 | CASSGQGGNTEAFF
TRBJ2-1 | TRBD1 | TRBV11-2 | CASSSRAGQAFYNEQFF
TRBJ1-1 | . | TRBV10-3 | CAISGTQRRVNTEAFF
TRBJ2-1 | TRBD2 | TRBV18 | CASSLAGGYNEQFF
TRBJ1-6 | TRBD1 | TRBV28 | CASRSQGAFGYNSPLHF
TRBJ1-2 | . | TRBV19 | CASSSRTVSGYTF
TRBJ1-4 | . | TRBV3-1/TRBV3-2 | CASSHTGATTNEKLFF
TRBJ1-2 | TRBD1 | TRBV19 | CASSTRGQGDYGYTF
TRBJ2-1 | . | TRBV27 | CASSLRGTYNEQFF
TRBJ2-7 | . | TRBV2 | CASSRSTRSYEQYF
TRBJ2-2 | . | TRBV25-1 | CASSERVGTQGTGELFF
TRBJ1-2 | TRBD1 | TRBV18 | CASAGTDYNYGYTF
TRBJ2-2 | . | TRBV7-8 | CASSWGEGYETGELFF
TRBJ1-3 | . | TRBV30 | CACAPGGGNTIYF
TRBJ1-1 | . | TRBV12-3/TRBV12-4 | CASSRYWDTEAFF
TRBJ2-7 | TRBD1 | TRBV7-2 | CASSSYLRTGSYEQYF
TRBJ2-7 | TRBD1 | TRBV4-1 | CASSPRTGSSYEQYF
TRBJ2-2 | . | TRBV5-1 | CASSSRGGGVPGELFF
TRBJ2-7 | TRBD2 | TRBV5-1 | CASSLLPSGVSYEQYF
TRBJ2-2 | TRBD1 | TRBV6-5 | CASTDRVNTGELFF
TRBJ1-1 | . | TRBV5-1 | CASSLSGFTEAFF
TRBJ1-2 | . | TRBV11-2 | CASSLDIRGGYTF
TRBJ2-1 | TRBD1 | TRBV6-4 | CASSDSLRTGGLATPPSDNEQFF
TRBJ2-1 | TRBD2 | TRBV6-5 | CASSRGLAGGNEQFF
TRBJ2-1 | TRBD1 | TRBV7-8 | CASSLASRGQARRNEQFF
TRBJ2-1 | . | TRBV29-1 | CTFGVGLGYNEQFF
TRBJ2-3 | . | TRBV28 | CASSSIWGMTASSTDTQYF
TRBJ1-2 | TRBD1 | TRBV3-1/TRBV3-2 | CASSSRGTNYGYTF